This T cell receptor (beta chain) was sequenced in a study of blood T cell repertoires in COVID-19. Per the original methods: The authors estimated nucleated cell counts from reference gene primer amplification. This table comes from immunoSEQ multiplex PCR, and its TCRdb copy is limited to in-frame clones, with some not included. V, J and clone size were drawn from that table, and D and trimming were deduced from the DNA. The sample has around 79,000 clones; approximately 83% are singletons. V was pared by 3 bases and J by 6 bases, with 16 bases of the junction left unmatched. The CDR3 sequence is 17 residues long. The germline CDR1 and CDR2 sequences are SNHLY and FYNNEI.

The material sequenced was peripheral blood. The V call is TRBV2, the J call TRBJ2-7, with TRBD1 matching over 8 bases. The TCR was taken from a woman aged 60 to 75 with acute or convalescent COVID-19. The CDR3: CASSDWVPRTGLFEQYF. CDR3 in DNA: TGTGCCAGCAGTGACTGGGTCCCCCGGACAGGGCTATTCGAGCAGTACTTC. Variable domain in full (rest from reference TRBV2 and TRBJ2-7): EPEVTQTPSHQVTQMGQEVILRCVPISNHLYFYWYRQILGQKVEFLVSFYNNEISEKSEIFDDQFSVERPDGSNFTLKIRSTKLEDSAMYFCASSDWVPRTGLFEQYFGPGTRLTVT.